A single sample gave rise to the 27 T cell receptor beta chains below, sequenced in a study of cytomegalovirus exposure and HLA in healthy donors. The PCR contained 60 Vbeta and 13 Jbeta primers. TCRdb keeps only in-frame clones here, not all; method: immunoSEQ multiplex PCR. This repertoire shows just over 200,000 clones, 65% to 85% found once; its top ten account for 1.5% to 2%. Sequencing input: PBMCs. The receptors originated from a man aged 50-60 years in good health and CMV-seronegative.

V gene TRBV5-8 combines with J gene TRBJ2-5, with unresolved D. The length of the CDR3 is 16 residues. The V gene lost 0 bases and the J gene lost 1 base, with 13 bases spanning the gap. The germline V gene encodes CDR1 SGHTS and CDR2 YDEGEE. In DNA, the CDR3 is TGTGCCAGCAGCTTGGCTGTCCAGGCCTCCCAAGAGACCCAGTACTTC. This sequence encodes CASSLAVQASQETQYF.

CDR3 DNA sequence: TGTGCCAGCCCCCGCGAGGCCACAGATACGCAGTATTTT. Translating gives CASPREATDTQYF. The chain joins TRBV2 to TRBJ2-3; D ambiguous. The CDR3 extends over 13 amino acids. CDR1 is SNHLY, CDR2 FYNNEI, per germline. The V gene lost 8 bases and the J gene lost 2 bases, with 11 bases spanning the gap.

This chain joins TRBV29-1 and TRBJ1-2, with D maybe TRBD1 (5 bases). CDR3 length: 12 residues. V was pared by 5 bases and J by 3 bases, with 10 bases between. Germline V gene lookup returns CDR1 SQVTM and CDR2 ANQGSEA. CDR3 amino acids: CSVSWGDYGYTF. The CDR3 DNA follows: TGCAGCGTTTCATGGGGGGACTATGGCTACACCTTC.

V is TRBV12-5 and J is TRBJ2-1; 8 positions match TRBD1. Germline V lookup: CDR1 LGHNT, CDR2 FRNRAP. The CDR3 length is 16 residues. With 0 bases clipped from V and 0 bases from J, the junction kept 1 base outside the gene matches. As DNA, the CDR3 is TGTGCTAGTGGTTTGGTACAGGGGGACTCCTACAATGAGCAGTTCTTC. Protein sequence: CASGLVQGDSYNEQFF.

This clone was counted between two and nine times. DNA of the CDR3: TGTGCCAGTAGTACCTTAGCGGGAGGCCTCCCGGAGCAGTTCTTC. As protein: CASSTLAGGLPEQFF. V and J are TRBV19 and TRBJ2-1, with 10 bases fitting TRBD2. V lost 4 bases, J lost 10 bases, and 10 bases stayed unmatched. Germline lookup yields CDR1 LNHDA and CDR2 SQIVND (reference sequence). The CDR3 extends over 15 amino acids.

J is TRBJ2-1 and V is TRBV11-2, with D perhaps matching TRBD2 (6 bases). CDR3 length: 15 amino acids. V was shortened by 4 bases and J by 7 bases, with 17 bases between the two germline ends. Looked up from germline, CDR1 is SGHAT and CDR2 is FQNNGV. CDR3 protein: CASSSLEGLGNEQFF. CDR3 nucleotides: TGTGCCAGCAGCTCGCTGGAGGGCCTGGGGAATGAGCAGTTCTTC.

The CDR3 DNA reads TGTGCCAGCTCCACCGAGGGACATCTGGGAGGAAACACCATATATTTT. Its translation: CASSTEGHLGGNTIYF. The genes are TRBV19 and TRBJ1-3; the D gene is possibly TRBD1 (6 bases). Germline assignment: CDR1 LNHDA and CDR2 SQIVND (reference sequence). The length of the CDR3 is 16 residues. V lost 9 bases and J 4 bases, leaving 22 bases between the germline ends. Full variable domain (remainder filled in from reference TRBV19 and TRBJ1-3): DGGITQSPKYLFRKEGQNVTLSCEQNLNHDAMYWYRQDPGQGLRLIYYSQIVNDFQKGDIAEGYSVSREKKESFPLTVTSAQKNPTAFYLCASSTEGHLGGNTIYFGEGSWLTVV.

V and J are TRBV18 and TRBJ1-4, with D possibly TRBD1 on 6 matching bases. Germline V CDR1 and CDR2: KGHSH, LQKENI. V shed 3 bases and J shed 8 bases, with 16 bases lying between them. The CDR3 runs to 15 residues. This chain's CDR3 is CASSPAEQGGEKLFF. DNA for the CDR3: TGTGCCAGCTCACCGGCGGAACAGGGTGGCGAAAAACTGTTTTTT.

The chain is built from TRBV2 and TRBJ1-2; D possibly corresponds to TRBD1 (5 bases). Trimming shortened V by 4 bases and J by 7 bases, and 13 bases separated the two germline ends. Looked up from germline, CDR1 is SNHLY and CDR2 is FYNNEI. There are 13 residues in the CDR3. CDR3 DNA sequence: TGTGCCAGCAGTGTTTGGGGGGAACGTGGCTACACCTTC. It encodes CASSVWGERGYTF. The full variable domain, completed using reference TRBV2 and TRBJ1-2, is EPEVTQTPSHQVTQMGQEVILRCVPISNHLYFYWYRQILGQKVEFLVSFYNNEISEKSEIFDDQFSVERPDGSNFTLKIRSTKLEDSAMYFCASSVWGERGYTFGSGTRLTVV.

The CDR3 spells CASSPQGPNTEAFF. Here the CDR3 DNA reads TGTGCCAGCAGCCCCCAGGGGCCGAACACTGAAGCTTTCTTT. V gene TRBV27 combines with J gene TRBJ1-1, with D possibly TRBD1 on 6 matching bases. CDR1 is MNHEY and CDR2 is SMNVEV in the germline V gene (reference sequence). The CDR3 runs to 14 residues. Between the trimmed V and J ends, which lost 6 bases and 1 base, there was a span of 12 bases.

The genes are TRBV7-3 and TRBJ1-1; D is unresolved. From germline, CDR1 is SGHTA and CDR2 FQGTGA. CDR3 length: 14 residues. V shed 0 bases and J shed 1 base, with 6 bases lying between them. CDR3 protein: CASSLTRENTEAFF. CDR3 coding DNA: TGTGCCAGCAGCTTAACGAGAGAGAACACTGAAGCTTTCTTT.

This chain uses TRBV7-2 with TRBJ2-7, with no clear D. Trimming removed 2 bases from V and 1 base from J, with 6 bases in between. This CDR3 comprises 13 residues. CDR1 and CDR2 (germline): SGHTA, FQGNSA. As DNA, the CDR3 is TGTGCCAGCAGCTTACAGGTGTCCTACGAGCAGTACTTC. Translating it yields CASSLQVSYEQYF.

This rearrangement joins TRBV28 to TRBJ2-5; 7 positions match TRBD2. Germline V CDR1 and CDR2: MDHEN, SYDVKM. The V and J ends lost 5 bases and 1 base, in that order; junction bases with no gene match: 4. The CDR3 consists of 14 residues. The CDR3 bases are TGTGCCAGCAGTCCCCAGCGGGGCCAAGAGACCCAGTACTTC. Its protein is CASSPQRGQETQYF.

V gene TRBV29-1 combines with J gene TRBJ1-1, with D perhaps matching TRBD1 (5 bases). The CDR3 is 17 residues long. Trimming shortened V by 1 base and J by 1 base, and 19 bases separated the two germline ends. The germline V gene encodes CDR1 SQVTM and CDR2 ANQGSEA. The CDR3 nucleotides are TGCAGCGTTGAAGCCCCCTGGGGGGGGTTTAGGAACACTGAAGCTTTCTTT. It is translated as CSVEAPWGGFRNTEAFF.

The chain links TRBV14 to TRBJ1-1; weak D call: TRBD1 (6 bases). The germline V and J ends were trimmed by 2 bases and 7 bases, with 17 bases remaining between them. CDR1 is SGHDN, CDR2 FVKESK, per germline. The CDR3 runs to 15 residues. Here the CDR3 reads CASSQNRASAGEAFF. The CDR3 region has the DNA TGTGCCAGCAGCCAAAACAGGGCTTCCGCGGGTGAAGCTTTCTTT.

The CDR3 sequence is CAWRSGAPNQPQHF. The CDR3 nucleotides are TGTGCCTGGAGATCAGGGGCCCCAAATCAGCCCCAGCATTTT. This rearrangement joins TRBV30 to TRBJ1-5; D perhaps matches TRBD1 (6 bases). Germline V CDR1 and CDR2: GTSNPN, SVGIG (reference sequence). V was cut by 3 bases and J by 4 bases, with 13 bases left in between. The CDR3 has 14 amino acids. The full variable domain, its missing parts supplied by reference TRBV30 and TRBJ1-5, is SQTIHQWPATLVQPVGSPLSLECTVEGTSNPNLYWYRQAAGRGLQLLFYSVGIGQISSEVPQNLSASRPQDRQFILSSKKLLLSDSGFYLCAWRSGAPNQPQHFGDGTRLSIL.

The DNA for the CDR3 is TGTGCCAGCAGCCCAAGGGGGAACACTGAAGCTTTCTTT. This encodes CASSPRGNTEAFF. The J gene is TRBJ1-1, the V gene TRBV7-3; D might be TRBD1 (5 bases). Germline CDR1 is SGHTA and CDR2 is FQGTGA. The CDR3 runs to 13 residues. V was clipped by 5 bases and J by 1 base, with 8 bases between them.

V and J are TRBV14 and TRBJ2-7; 7 bases are shared with TRBD2. The CDR3 consists of 15 residues. CDR1 is SGHDN, CDR2 FVKESK, per germline. Unmatched junction bases numbered 5, after V lost 1 base and J lost 2 bases. Here the CDR3 DNA reads TGTGCCAGCAGCCAAGGTCTAGCGGATACCTACGAGCAGTACTTC. Amino acid sequence: CASSQGLADTYEQYF.

J is TRBJ1-6 and V is TRBV19; TRBD1 matches at 8 bases. CDR1 is LNHDA and CDR2 is SQIVND in the germline V gene (reference sequence). CDR3 size: 15 residues. J gave up 7 bases and V 10 bases, and 12 bases lay outside the gene matches. The CDR3 region is CAISSTGVGNSPLHF. Here the CDR3 DNA reads TGTGCCATTTCATCGACAGGGGTCGGCAATTCACCCCTCCACTTT.

The V and J genes are TRBV28 and TRBJ2-7; 9 positions match TRBD1. Trimming removed 4 bases from V and 3 bases from J; junction bases left unmatched: 4. CDR1 MDHEN and CDR2 SYDVKM come from the germline V gene. CDR3 length equals 14 residues. CDR3 loop: CASSSTGQGYEQYF. DNA of the CDR3: TGTGCCAGCAGTTCCACGGGACAGGGCTACGAGCAGTACTTC.

This sequence joins TRBV25-1 and TRBJ2-1; 8 nucleotides match TRBD2. J lost 5 bases, V lost 2 bases, and 5 bases had no gene match. In germline, CDR1 is MGHDK, CDR2 SYGVNS. The CDR3 is made up of 15 amino acids. CDR3 protein: CASSEIRGRHNEQFF. DNA of the CDR3: TGTGCCAGCAGTGAAATACGCGGGAGGCACAATGAGCAGTTCTTC.

A single count supports this clone. The V call is TRBV18, the J call TRBJ2-3, with D hard to call. Germline CDR1 and CDR2: KGHSH and LQKENI. Trimming removed 3 bases at V and 6 bases at J, with 7 bases between. The CDR3 totals 12 residues. Here the CDR3 DNA reads TGTGCCAGCTCACCGACCGGGGATACGCAGTATTTT. Amino acids: CASSPTGDTQYF.

The chain joins TRBV5-1 to TRBJ2-7; maybe TRBD2 (5 bases). V lost 2 bases and J lost 2, with 14 bases in between. The CDR3 contains 15 residues. Germline CDR1 is SGHRS and CDR2 is YFSETQ. The CDR3 coding sequence is TGCGCCAGCAGCTTCGAAGGACTCCCGACCTACGAGCAGTACTTC. Translation gives CASSFEGLPTYEQYF.

This clone was observed a single time. The chain combines TRBV5-1 with TRBJ2-1; D is possibly TRBD2 (5 bases). Germline V gene lookup returns CDR1 SGHRS and CDR2 YFSETQ. V was clipped by 3 bases and J by 5 bases, with 12 bases between them. CDR3 length: 14 residues. The CDR3, as DNA: TGCGCCAGCAGCTACGGAGGTTTAGACAATGAGCAGTTCTTC. It translates to CASSYGGLDNEQFF. The full variable domain, its missing parts supplied by reference TRBV5-1 and TRBJ2-1, is KAGVTQTPRYLIKTRGQQVTLSCSPISGHRSVSWYQQTPGQGLQFLFEYFSETQRNKGNFPGRFSGRQFSNSRSEMNVSTLELGDSALYLCASSYGGLDNEQFFGPGTRLTVL.

The rearrangement links TRBV7-2 to TRBJ1-4; 8 bases are shared with TRBD1. This CDR3 region has 15 residues. V dropped 3 bases and J dropped 8; count of bases not matched to a gene: 8. Germline V lookup: CDR1 SGHTA, CDR2 FQGNSA. The CDR3 is CASSFSGTGREKLFF. The CDR3 DNA reads TGTGCCAGCAGCTTCTCCGGGACAGGCAGAGAAAAACTGTTTTTT.

The V and J genes are TRBV6-5 and TRBJ1-5; D remains unclear. The CDR3 runs 13 residues. V lost 5 bases, J lost 10 bases, and 15 bases lay in between. CDR1 is MNHEY, CDR2 SVGAGI, per germline. The DNA of the CDR3 is TGTGCCAGCAGTGAATCTGGTCATACACCCCAGCATTTT. Translation: CASSESGHTPQHF.

This clone was seen only a few times. The CDR3 DNA sequence: TGTGCTAGTGGTTTGCCTCAGGGGCGGAACACAGATACGCAGTATTTT. Translation gives CASGLPQGRNTDTQYF. The genes are TRBV12-5 and TRBJ2-3; tentatively, D is TRBD1 (6 bases). Trimming removed 2 bases at V and 2 bases at J, with 14 bases between. The CDR3 is 16 residues long. Germline assignment: CDR1 LGHNT and CDR2 FRNRAP.